This T cell receptor beta chain stems from a study of shared clonotypes between healthy human individuals. General study points: The study found roughly 5% of naive CD4 clonotypes shared across a few donors.

Germline V lookup: CDR1 MNHEY, CDR2 SMNVEV (reference sequence). The V segment lost 5 bases and the J segment 7 bases; nucleotides outside the gene matches: 8. This CDR3 spans 15 amino acids. Regarding this clone: Its antigen is currently unknown.

Genomic DNA belonging to each subset was distributed in equal measure over several immunoSEQ plates. The table came from immunoSEQ multiplex PCR; TCRdb's copy has only in-frame clones and leaves some out. The table lists about 2.1 million clones, approximately 92% of them singletons. The naive CD8 population came from CD45RO-negative cells selected for CCR7, without terminally differentiated effector memory CD45RA+ cells. Every donor was a Caucasian adult from Nashville, Tennessee. The sequencing sample was made of naive CD8+ T cells from PBMCs. This clonotype was obtained from a man between 18 and 29 years old in good health. Some clones in this sample may be carry-over from other donors' samples. The chain carries TRBV27 and TRBJ2-1; 10 bases line up with TRBD2. CDR3 coding DNA: TGTGCCAGCAGTCCCCTAGCGGGAGCTGCAAATGAGCAGTTCTTC. It encodes CASSPLAGAANEQFF.